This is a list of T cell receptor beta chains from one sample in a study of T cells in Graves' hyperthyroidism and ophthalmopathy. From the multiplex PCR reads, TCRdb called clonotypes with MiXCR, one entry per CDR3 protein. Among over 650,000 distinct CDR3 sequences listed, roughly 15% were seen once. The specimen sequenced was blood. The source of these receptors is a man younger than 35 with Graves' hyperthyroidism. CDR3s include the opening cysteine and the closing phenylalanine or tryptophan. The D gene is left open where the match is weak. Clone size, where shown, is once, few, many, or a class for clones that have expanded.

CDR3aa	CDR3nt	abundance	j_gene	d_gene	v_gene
CASSRSRADYNEQFF	TGTGCCAGCAGCCGATCGAGAGCTGATTACAATGAGCAGTTCTTC	few	TRBJ2-1	-	TRBV7-8
CASSLGETGTEAFF	TGTGCCAGCAGTTTAGGGGAGACGGGCACTGAAGCTTTCTTT	many	TRBJ1-1	-	TRBV12-3/TRBV12-4
CASSSSRTKGAEAFF	TGTGCCAGCAGTTCCTCCCGGACAAAAGGGGCTGAAGCTTTCTTT	many	TRBJ1-1	-	TRBV28
CASSPGQGEAETQYF	TGTGCCAGCAGCCCAGGACAGGGTGAGGCAGAGACCCAGTACTTC	-	TRBJ2-5	TRBD1	TRBV9
CSVDGGLWYGYTF	TGCAGCGTTGATGGGGGACTTTGGTATGGCTACACCTTC	-	TRBJ1-2	-	TRBV29-1
CASTPYGGGREQYF	TGTGCCAGCACCCCCTATGGAGGAGGGCGCGAGCAGTACTTC	many	TRBJ2-7	-	TRBV11-1
CASSYPLGTEVGNTIYF	TGTGCCAGCAGTTACCCGTTGGGGACAGAAGTTGGAAACACCATATATTTT	few	TRBJ1-3	TRBD1	TRBV6-5
CAWNRGSNQPQHF	TGTGCCTGGAACAGGGGCAGCAATCAGCCCCAGCATTTT	many	TRBJ1-5	TRBD1	TRBV30
CASSLTGLGTDTQYF	TGTGCCAGCAGCTTAACGGGTTTGGGCACAGATACGCAGTATTTT	many	TRBJ2-3	-	TRBV11-2
CASSPMQRSTDTQYF	TGTGCCAGTAGCCCTATGCAAAGAAGCACAGATACGCAGTATTTT	-	TRBJ2-3	-	TRBV19
CASSFDTTENQPQHF	TGTGCCAGCAGTTTCGACACAACAGAGAATCAGCCCCAGCATTTT	few	TRBJ1-5	-	TRBV28
CSARSSGSGYYNEQFF	TGCAGTGCTAGGAGCAGCGGGAGCGGGTACTACAATGAGCAGTTCTTC	many	TRBJ2-1	TRBD2	TRBV20-1
CASSPPGINTGELFF	TGTGCCAGCTCACCTCCGGGGATTAACACCGGGGAGCTGTTTTTT	many	TRBJ2-2	-	TRBV18
CASSYATYNEQFF	TGTGCCAGCAGTTACGCCACTTACAATGAGCAGTTCTTC	-	TRBJ2-1	-	TRBV6-5
CASSLHAASEAYEQYF	TGTGCCAGCAGCTTACATGCGGCTTCCGAGGCGTACGAGCAGTACTTC	many	TRBJ2-7	-	TRBV7-8
CASSLGPSSGANVLTF	TGTGCCAGCAGTTTGGGGCCCAGCTCTGGGGCCAACGTCCTGACTTTC	few	TRBJ2-6	-	TRBV12-3/TRBV12-4
CASSSPPSTDTQYF	TGTGCCAGCAGTTCCCCCCCATCCACAGATACGCAGTATTTT	-	TRBJ2-3	-	TRBV7-9
CASGPRISYEQYF	TGTGCCAGCGGCCCCAGGATTTCCTACGAGCAGTACTTC	many	TRBJ2-7	-	TRBV11-1
CASSETWTGGTEAFF	TGTGCCAGCAGTGAAACTTGGACAGGGGGGACTGAAGCTTTCTTT	many	TRBJ1-1	TRBD1	TRBV6-1
CSVRQGARRNTEAFF	TGCAGCGTTCGCCAAGGGGCGCGGAGGAACACTGAAGCTTTCTTT	many	TRBJ1-1	-	TRBV29-1
CASRGASWDTQYF	TGTGCCAGCAGGGGGGCCTCGTGGGATACGCAGTATTTT	-	TRBJ2-3	-	TRBV12-3/TRBV12-4
CASSPPTGVGDTQYF	TGTGCCAGCTCACCCCCAACGGGAGTGGGAGATACGCAGTATTTT	many	TRBJ2-3	-	TRBV18
CASSLSVGEAFF	TGTGCCAGCAGTTTATCCGTCGGGGAAGCTTTCTTT	many	TRBJ1-1	-	TRBV28
CASSEMWASGRAGGGNIQYF	TGTGCCAGCAGTGAGATGTGGGCTAGCGGGAGGGCCGGGGGCGGAAACATTCAGTACTTC	-	TRBJ2-4	TRBD2	TRBV5-6
CASSLMARSYEQYF	TGTGCCAGCAGTTTAATGGCCCGCTCCTACGAGCAGTACTTC	many	TRBJ2-7	-	TRBV12-3/TRBV12-4
CAWSDPRRVGGEQYF	TGTGCCTGGAGTGACCCCCGGCGAGTGGGGGGCGAGCAGTACTTC	-	TRBJ2-7	-	TRBV30
CASKRAGRRETQYF	TGTGCCAGCAAGCGGGCGGGGCGCCGGGAGACCCAGTACTTC	many	TRBJ2-5	-	TRBV13
CASSRNRAEQYF	TGTGCCAGCAGCCGTAACAGGGCCGAGCAGTACTTC	-	TRBJ2-7	-	TRBV7-8
CASSISASGRPQDEQFF	TGTGCCAGTAGTATCTCGGCTAGCGGGAGGCCCCAGGATGAGCAGTTCTTC	-	TRBJ2-1	TRBD2	TRBV19
CSAQVLGGGSYEQYF	TGCAGTGCCCAGGTCCTTGGCGGAGGGTCCTACGAGCAGTACTTC	few	TRBJ2-7	-	TRBV20-1
CSAEPGQTLGEQYF	TGCAGTGCAGAACCGGGACAGACGCTTGGAGAGCAGTACTTC	many	TRBJ2-7	TRBD1	TRBV20-1
CASSEWGSGGRYGELFF	TGTGCCAGCAGTGAATGGGGTAGCGGGGGAAGATACGGGGAGCTGTTTTTT	-	TRBJ2-2	TRBD2	TRBV25-1
CASISGQDNSPLHF	TGTGCCAGCATATCCGGGCAGGATAATTCACCCCTCCACTTT	many	TRBJ1-6	-	TRBV28
CASSQPAPGQGQETQYF	TGCGCCAGCAGCCAACCTGCACCGGGACAGGGGCAAGAGACCCAGTACTTC	-	TRBJ2-5	TRBD1	TRBV4-1
CASTRGQGYNTEAFF	TGTGCCAGCACGAGGGGGCAAGGTTACAATACTGAAGCTTTCTTT	few	TRBJ1-1	TRBD1	TRBV28
CASTEGNTEAFF	TGTGCCAGTACAGAGGGGAACACTGAAGCTTTCTTT	-	TRBJ1-1	-	TRBV19
CSVEGGWSGAYNEQFF	TGCAGCGTTGAAGGGGGCTGGAGCGGGGCTTACAATGAGCAGTTCTTC	few	TRBJ2-1	TRBD2	TRBV29-1
CAWSGRQGAKTQYF	TGTGCCTGGAGTGGCAGACAGGGAGCAAAGACCCAGTACTTC	many	TRBJ2-5	TRBD1	TRBV30
CSAIDRADYGYTF	TGCAGTGCTATCGACAGGGCCGACTATGGCTACACCTTC	few	TRBJ1-2	TRBD1	TRBV20-1
CASSAPKGGSTDTQYF	TGTGCCAGCAGCGCCCCTAAGGGGGGGAGTACGGATACGCAGTATTTT	-	TRBJ2-3	-	TRBV9
CASSADGNTIYF	TGTGCCAGCAGTGCTGATGGAAACACCATATATTTT	many	TRBJ1-3	-	TRBV2
CASSVLADQETQYF	TGTGCCAGCAGCGTACTAGCAGACCAAGAGACCCAGTACTTC	many	TRBJ2-5	-	TRBV11-1